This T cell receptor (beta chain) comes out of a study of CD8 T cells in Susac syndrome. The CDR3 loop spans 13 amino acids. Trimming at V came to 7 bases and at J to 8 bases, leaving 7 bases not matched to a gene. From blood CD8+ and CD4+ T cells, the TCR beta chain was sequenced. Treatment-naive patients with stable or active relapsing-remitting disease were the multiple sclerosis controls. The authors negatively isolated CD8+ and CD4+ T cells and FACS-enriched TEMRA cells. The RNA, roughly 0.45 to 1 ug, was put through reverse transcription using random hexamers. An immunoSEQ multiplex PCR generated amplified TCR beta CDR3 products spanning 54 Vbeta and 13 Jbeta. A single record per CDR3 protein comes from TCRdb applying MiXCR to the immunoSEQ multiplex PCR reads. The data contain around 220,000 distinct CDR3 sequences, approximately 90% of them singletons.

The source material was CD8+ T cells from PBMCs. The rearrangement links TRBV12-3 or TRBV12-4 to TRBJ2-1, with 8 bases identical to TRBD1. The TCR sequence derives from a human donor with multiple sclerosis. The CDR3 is CASNSGGWDEQFF. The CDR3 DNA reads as TGTGCCAGCAACTCAGGGGGCTGGGATGAGCAGTTCTTC.